The clone carrying this T cell receptor beta chain is a singleton in its sample. This entry is derived from a study of blood T cell repertoires in COVID-19. Study members were between about 18 and 100 years old and lived in about two dozen US regions. Participants were placed into cohorts based on the clinical history they reported. The germline V gene has CDR1 SGHAT and CDR2 FQNNGV. This CDR3 region has 11 residues. The V and J ends lost 1 base and 11 bases respectively, with 8 bases between them. Profiling relied on immunoSEQ multiplex PCR, and the TCRdb table lists in-frame clones only, not all of them. This table holds more than 300,000 clones, more than 75% found once.

Sequencing input: PBMCs or T cells enriched from blood (not recorded which). This sequence was found in a woman between 18 and 29 years old who had recovered from COVID-19. The chain uses TRBV11-2 and TRBJ1-1; tentatively, D is TRBD1 (5 bases). Written as DNA, the CDR3 is TGTGCCAGCAGCTTAGCAGGGCTGGCTTTCTTT. Protein product: CASSLAGLAFF.